This T cell receptor (beta chain) comes out of a study of PD-1 blockade in classical Hodgkin lymphoma (dated by TCRdb to 2020 to 2021). Turning to the overall study: Nivolumab dosing was 3 mg/kg intravenously every 2 weeks, continuing until either disease progression or unacceptable toxicity. The study used TCR beta sequencing and CyTOF to define a peripheral blood immune signature of response to PD-1 blockade in classical Hodgkin lymphoma. The paper's findings and limits, for the study overall: The study covered only a single clinical trial cohort, and the causes of the repertoire differences, possibly disease activity or prior therapy, were still not defined. Diversity was lower in patients who began nivolumab less than 1 year after ASCT, so these patients were left out of later analyses to avoid confounding by immune reconstitution. CD4+ but not CD8+ TCR diversity rose significantly by C4D1 (p=0.0027 vs p=0.16), most apparent in complete responders (p=0.02). Baseline TCR diversity was reported as lower in newly diagnosed patients than in healthy donors, and lower still in relapsed/refractory patients. Among trial patients, those achieving complete response had baseline diversity similar to that of newly diagnosed patients, while diversity was significantly lower in partial responders and progressors.

Genomic DNA was isolated using the Qiagen DNeasy kit from unsorted PBMCs as well as from negatively selected CD4+ and CD8+ fractions. Using primers that anneal to V and J segments, immunoSEQ multiplex PCR amplified the TCR beta CDR3 regions. Amplification bias was minimized using a synthetic immune receptor repertoire, and residual bias was removed computationally after sequencing. Per the original workflow: Repertoire diversity was quantified as the Shannon entropy index using custom Python scripts. Unsorted, CD4+ and CD8+ repertoires were analyzed separately, except for combined analyses in which CD4+ and CD8+ sequences were merged in silico. A clone counted as expanded when the clone's frequency after treatment rose at least 2-fold relative to C1D1, and clones undetected at baseline were given a pseudocount of 0.5. Clones with 0 or 1 copy at C1D1 were classified as singleton clones, and clones with 2 or more copies were classified as non-singleton clones. Clones expanded in unsorted samples were annotated as CD4+, CD8+ or unknown by matching protein sequences in sorted samples from the same patient. Diversity changes from C1D1 to C4D1 were tested in paired samples using Wilcoxon tests. The table comes from immuneACCESS by way of TCRdb, which keeps in-frame sequences with V and J called. Part of the clones is missing from these tables; in studies checked, under half for an unresolved V gene and the rest for unknown reasons. V and J calls and clone size are copied from that table; D and trimming were computed from the DNA. The sample yields 21,000 or so clones; roughly 72% were counted once. Of the sample, about a fifth falls within the top ten clones.

The germline V gene yields MDHEN for CDR1 and SYDVKM for CDR2. V loses 5 bases, J loses 11 bases, and the germline ends lie 10 bases apart. The CDR3 has 12 amino acids, counting the end cysteine and phenylalanine. The DNA shown is the 36-base CDR3, in frame from base 1. Details on this clone: Its specific antigen is unknown. No much larger clone exists at a distance of one base, and base qualities are not known.

Reading the label with the study, this specimen's time point is: cycle 1 day 1 (C1D1), immediately before nivolumab initiation. Relapse after autologous stem cell transplantation had occurred in all trial patients, and cohorts A, B and C were distinguished by prior brentuximab vedotin exposure. The trial cohort included 55 to 60 patients with relapsed/refractory classical Hodgkin lymphoma, and each patient had a best overall response of complete response, partial response or progressive disease. Trial patients were treated with single-agent nivolumab in the multi-cohort phase II CheckMate 205 trial. Best overall response was determined by an independent review committee according to the 2007 International Working Group response criteria. PBMCs from the trial were collected at three points: immediately before nivolumab initiation (C1D1), and during therapy at cycle 2 day 1 and cycle 4 day 1. Peripheral blood was collected in 8 mL Vacutainer Cell Preparation Tubes, from which PBMCs were isolated by centrifugation and then cryopreserved.

Recombination joined TRBV28 with TRBJ1-6; the D gene remains uncertain. The sample was peripheral blood mononuclear cells (PBMCs), taken at baseline. The sequence was obtained from a human donor with classical Hodgkin lymphoma. The CDR3 here reads CASSTTVTPLHF. The nucleotide sequence reads as follows: TGTGCCAGCAGTACAACAGTAACACCCCTCCACTTT.